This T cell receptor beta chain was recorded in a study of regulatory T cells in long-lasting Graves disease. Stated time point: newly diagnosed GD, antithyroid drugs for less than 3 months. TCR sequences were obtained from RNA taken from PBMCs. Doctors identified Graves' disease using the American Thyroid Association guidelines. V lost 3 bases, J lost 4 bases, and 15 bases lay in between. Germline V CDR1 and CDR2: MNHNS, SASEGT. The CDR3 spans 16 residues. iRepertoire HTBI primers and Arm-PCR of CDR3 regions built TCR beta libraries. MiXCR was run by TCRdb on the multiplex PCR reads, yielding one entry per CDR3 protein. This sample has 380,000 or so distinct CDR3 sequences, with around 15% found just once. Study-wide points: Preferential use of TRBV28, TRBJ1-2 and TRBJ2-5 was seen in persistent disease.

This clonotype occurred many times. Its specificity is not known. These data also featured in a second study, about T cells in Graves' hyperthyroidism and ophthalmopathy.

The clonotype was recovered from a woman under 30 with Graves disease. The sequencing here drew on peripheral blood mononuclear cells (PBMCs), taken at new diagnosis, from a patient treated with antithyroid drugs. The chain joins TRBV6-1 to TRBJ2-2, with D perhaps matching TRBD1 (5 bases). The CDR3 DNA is TGTGCCAGCAGTGAGGGTGTACAGGCTCCCACCGGGGAGCTGTTTTTT. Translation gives CASSEGVQAPTGELFF.